The 29 T cell receptor beta chains below all came from one sample that was sequenced in a study of blood T cell repertoires in COVID-19. The table came from immunoSEQ multiplex PCR; TCRdb's copy has only in-frame clones and leaves some out. The table shows some 67,000 clones, with approximately 90% occurring only once. The sequencing input was peripheral blood. The receptor set was obtained from a woman aged 55-70 years with acute or convalescent COVID-19.

The rearrangement joins TRBV11-3 to TRBJ2-7; D is possibly TRBD2 (5 bases). The CDR3 has 17 residues. Germline V gives CDR1 SGHNT, CDR2 YENEEA. Here the CDR3 reads CTSSFGLRKTSTYEQYV. The CDR3 nucleotides are TGTACCAGCAGCTTCGGACTGAGGAAAACCAGTACCTACGAGCAGTACGTC.

The V call is TRBV5-1, the J call TRBJ2-5; 8 bases align to TRBD1. Germline V lookup: CDR1 SGHRS, CDR2 YFSETQ. V gave up 0 bases and J gave up 2 bases; unmatched junction bases: 9. The CDR3 loop spans 17 amino acids. CDR3 sequence (DNA): TGCGCCAGCAGCTTGGGACCGTGGTGGACAGGGCAAGAGACCCAGTACTTC. Translation: CASSLGPWWTGQETQYF.

The chain employs TRBV27 and TRBJ2-3; TRBD1 is a possible D gene (6 bases). From germline, CDR1 is MNHEY and CDR2 SMNVEV (reference sequence). The V end was cut by 5 bases, the J end by 1 base, with 16 bases between. CDR3 length equals 16 residues. The CDR3 here is CASSTLGHLGTDTQYF. The CDR3 DNA sequence: TGTGCCAGCAGTACCTTGGGACACCTAGGCACAGATACGCAGTATTTT.

The chain uses TRBV7-6 and TRBJ1-1, with 10 nucleotides matching TRBD1. The CDR3 spans 16 residues. Losses at the gene ends were 3 bases for V and 2 bases for J; bases not matched to a gene: 6. Germline assignment: CDR1 SGHVS and CDR2 FNYEAQ. CDR3 in DNA: TGTGCCAGCAGCTTCTTGGACAGGGGGGCCAACACTGAAGCTTTCTTT. Amino acids: CASSFLDRGANTEAFF.

The chain couples TRBV5-6 to TRBJ2-3, with 7 bases fitting TRBD2. Germline CDR1 is SGHDT and CDR2 is YYEEEE. V was pared by 5 bases and J by 4 bases, with 7 bases of the junction left unmatched. This CDR3 is built from 14 residues. For the CDR3, the DNA is TGTGCCAGCAGTCCCCCAGGGAGGGCAGATACGCAGTATTTT. Its protein is CASSPPGRADTQYF.

The chain recombines TRBV5-1 with TRBJ2-1; D is possibly TRBD1 (6 bases). Per the germline V gene, CDR1 is SGHRS and CDR2 is YFSETQ. This CDR3 contains 15 residues. V lost 1 base and J lost 6, with 14 bases in between. The CDR3 sequence is CASSLTGKASNEQFF. The CDR3 DNA reads TGCGCCAGCAGCTTGACAGGGAAGGCCAGCAATGAGCAGTTCTTC.

The chain recombines TRBV30 with TRBJ1-1, with 7 nucleotides matching TRBD1. The V and J ends lost 6 bases and 7 bases, in that order; junction bases with no gene match: 5. The CDR3 is 11 residues long. Germline V CDR1 and CDR2: GTSNPN, SVGIG (reference sequence). The CDR3 region has the DNA TGTGCCTGTAACAGGGGTTTTGAAGCTTTCTTT. Translating it yields CACNRGFEAFF.

The chain employs TRBV7-9 and TRBJ1-6, with a possible D match to TRBD1 (5 bases). The CDR3 extends over 14 amino acids. V was cut by 1 base and J by 7 bases, with 8 bases left in between. Germline CDR1 SEHNR, CDR2 FQNEAQ (reference sequence). The CDR3 DNA reads TGTGCCAGCAGCTTAGGGGGGGGGAATTCACCCCTCCACTTT. This sequence encodes CASSLGGGNSPLHF.

V gene TRBV30 combines with J gene TRBJ2-1; possible D gene TRBD2, 5 bases. The germline gives CDR1 GTSNPN, CDR2 SVGIG (reference sequence). V was cut by 3 bases and J by 5 bases, with 8 bases left in between. The length of the CDR3 is 12 residues. CDR3 region: CAWRKLDNEQFF. CDR3 bases: TGTGCCTGGAGAAAACTAGACAATGAGCAGTTCTTC.

The genes are TRBV15 and TRBJ2-2; TRBD2 agrees at 7 bases. V lost 5 bases, J lost 5 bases, and 5 bases stayed unmatched. The CDR3 is 14 residues long. Germline values: CDR1 LNHNV, CDR2 YYDKDF (reference sequence). In nucleotides, the CDR3 is TGTGCCACCAGCCTGGGGGGGGAGACCGGGGAGCTGTTTTTT. This codes for CATSLGGETGELFF.

The CDR3 DNA follows: TGTGCCACCAGCAGAGGGGTCACAGGGGATGAAAAACTGTTTTTT. This encodes CATSRGVTGDEKLFF. The V and J genes are TRBV15 and TRBJ1-4, with 7 positions matching TRBD1. The length of the CDR3 is 15 residues. CDR1 and CDR2 from the germline V gene are LNHNV and YYDKDF (reference sequence). The J segment lost 6 bases and the V segment lost 1 base, leaving 5 bases of the junction unmatched.

The genes are TRBV11-2 and TRBJ2-7; D uncertain. Trimming shortened V by 4 bases and J by 3 bases, and 7 bases separated the two germline ends. From germline, CDR1 is SGHAT and CDR2 FQNNGV. This CDR3 has 12 amino acids. The CDR3 DNA reads as TGTGCCAGCAGCTCGAGATACTACGAGCAGTACGTC. This gives the protein CASSSRYYEQYV.

This clone came up once. The gene calls are TRBV7-3 and TRBJ2-1, with TRBD2 matching 11 bases. The CDR3 consists of 16 residues. Germline assignment: CDR1 SGHTA and CDR2 FQGTGA. The V gene end was trimmed by 5 bases and the J gene end by 3 bases; junction bases not matched to a gene: 6. In nucleotides, the CDR3 is TGTGCCAGCAGCCGCCCGACTAGCGGGGACTACAATGAGCAGTTCTTC. Protein sequence: CASSRPTSGDYNEQFF.

The chain has TRBV20-1 and TRBJ1-3; 7 bases match TRBD1. The CDR3 extends over 11 amino acids. Per germline, CDR1 DFQATT and CDR2 SNEGSKA (reference sequence). The trim removed 5 bases at V and 6 bases at J, leaving 1 base unmatched. The DNA for the CDR3 is TGCAGTGCTGACAGGGTAAACACCATATATTTT. This codes for CSADRVNTIYF.

The rearrangement joins TRBV7-8 to TRBJ1-3; 7 bases match TRBD1. Germline V lookup: CDR1 SGHVS, CDR2 FQNEAQ. The CDR3 consists of 16 residues. Trimming cost V 1 base and J 3 bases; bases outside gene matches: 6. For the CDR3, the DNA is TGTGCCAGCAGCTTAGTCGACAGGGTGGTTGGAAACACCATATATTTT. It is translated as CASSLVDRVVGNTIYF.

V usage is TRBV11-3 and J usage is TRBJ2-2, with a possible D match to TRBD2 (5 bases). Trimming shortened V by 2 bases and J by 6 bases, and 13 bases separated the two germline ends. The CDR3 is made up of 15 amino acids. Germline V gives CDR1 SGHNT, CDR2 YENEEA. CDR3 residues: CASSLMGVVPGELFF. The CDR3 nucleotides are TGTGCCAGCAGCTTAATGGGAGTGGTGCCCGGGGAGCTGTTTTTT.

The rearrangement uses TRBV3-1 (or the pseudogene TRBV3-2) and TRBJ1-5; weak D call: TRBD1 (5 bases). The CDR3 runs 16 residues. Germline V gives CDR1 LGHDT, CDR2 YNNKEL (reference sequence). V dropped 0 bases and J dropped 6 bases, with 15 bases sitting between them. The CDR3 sequence is CASSQDSDSLSQPQHF. The CDR3 DNA reads as TGTGCCAGCAGCCAAGATTCCGACAGTCTTTCTCAGCCCCAGCATTTT.

This rearrangement joins TRBV21-1 to TRBJ1-4; whether TRBD1, the table's D call, matches the DNA was not checked. TRBV21-1 constitutes a pseudogene. The CDR3 loop spans 16 amino acids. The CDR3 DNA follows: TGTGCCAGCAGGGGACAGGAGAAAAGAACTAATGAAAAACTGTTTTTT. It encodes CASRGQEKRTNEKLFF.

This rearrangement joins TRBV18 to TRBJ2-3; 7 nucleotides agree with TRBD2. V lost 3 bases to trimming and J lost 6 bases; unmatched junction nucleotides: 9. The CDR3 runs 15 residues. Per germline, CDR1 KGHSH and CDR2 LQKENI. The CDR3 is CASSPGPPGGDTQYF. The DNA of the CDR3 is TGTGCCAGCTCACCGGGGCCGCCCGGGGGGGATACGCAGTATTTT.

The chain employs TRBV7-2 and TRBJ1-1; perhaps TRBD1 as D (5 bases). The CDR3 is made up of 15 amino acids. Trimming left V 5 bases short and J 1 base short, with 14 bases between. Germline CDR1 and CDR2: SGHTA and FQGNSA. In DNA, the CDR3 is TGTGCCAGCAGCGGTCCAGGGATGCGGAACACTGAAGCTTTCTTT. Translated, it gives CASSGPGMRNTEAFF.

The chain has TRBV6-2 or TRBV6-3 and TRBJ1-5; D not resolved. V was shortened by 0 bases and J by 5 bases, with 8 bases between the two germline ends. CDR3 length equals 14 residues. Germline V gives CDR1 MNHEY, CDR2 SVGEGT. The CDR3 bases are TGTGCCAGCAGTTACTCGGGCAGATATCAGCCCCAGCATTTT. Its protein is CASSYSGRYQPQHF.

The V gene is TRBV11-3, the J gene TRBJ2-3, with 9 bases identical to TRBD1. This CDR3 is 15 amino acids long. Per germline, CDR1 SGHNT and CDR2 YENEEA. Trimming cost V 5 bases and J 4 bases; bases outside gene matches: 7. DNA for the CDR3: TGTGCCAGCAGCGAAGGGACAGGGAGGGCAGATACGCAGTATTTT. This codes for CASSEGTGRADTQYF. The whole variable domain, remainder taken from reference TRBV11-3 and TRBJ2-3, is EAGVVQSPRYKIIEKKQPVAFWCNPISGHNTLYWYLQNLGQGPELLIRYENEEAVDDSQLPKDRFSAERLKGVDSTLKIQPAELGDSAVYLCASSEGTGRADTQYFGPGTRLTVL.

The CDR3 protein is CASGSPGVEAFF. In nucleotides, the CDR3 is TGTGCTAGTGGTTCCCCTGGAGTTGAAGCTTTCTTT. The chain joins TRBV12-5 to TRBJ1-1; D is unclear. This CDR3 is built from 12 residues. Trimming cost V 4 bases and J 7 bases, with 10 bases left between them. Germline CDR1 and CDR2: LGHNT and FRNRAP.

This chain connects TRBV19 to TRBJ1-3; possible D gene TRBD1, 5 bases. The V and J ends lost 6 bases and 2 bases respectively, with 14 bases between them. There are 15 residues in the CDR3. CDR1 and CDR2 from the germline V gene are LNHDA and SQIVND (reference sequence). The DNA for the CDR3 is TGTGCCAGTAGATCTCCAGGGAAGACTGGAAACACCATATATTTT. Protein product: CASRSPGKTGNTIYF.

The chain uses TRBV19 and TRBJ2-1; D is ambiguous. This CDR3 is built from 16 residues. The germline gives CDR1 LNHDA, CDR2 SQIVND (reference sequence). The V end was cut by 3 bases, the J end by 0 bases, with 12 bases between. CDR3 sequence: CASSIQTVSSYNEQFF. Here the CDR3 DNA reads TGTGCCAGTAGTATTCAAACAGTTAGCTCCTACAATGAGCAGTTCTTC.

V usage is TRBV6-5 and J usage is TRBJ2-7; D perhaps matches TRBD2 (6 bases). Germline lookup yields CDR1 MNHEY and CDR2 SVGAGI. The CDR3 covers 11 residues. The germline V and J ends were trimmed by 8 bases and 3 bases, with 8 bases remaining between them. For the CDR3, the DNA is TGTGCCAGCGGGGGAGGCTACGAGCAGTACGTC. Translating it yields CASGGGYEQYV.

The rearrangement uses TRBV4-2 and TRBJ2-7; 7 bases match TRBD1. V was clipped by 2 bases and J by 2 bases; unmatched bases: 6. The germline CDR1 and CDR2 sequences are LGHNA and YNFKEQ. This CDR3 is built from 15 residues. DNA of the CDR3: TGTGCCAGCAGCCAATCCACGACAGGGACCTACGAGCAGTACGTC. It yields the protein CASSQSTTGTYEQYV.

The chain uses TRBV6-6 and TRBJ1-1, with D perhaps matching TRBD1 (5 bases). The length of the CDR3 is 10 residues. Germline lookup yields CDR1 MNHNY and CDR2 SVGAGI (reference sequence). The ends were cut back, 9 bases at V and 7 bases at J, with 9 bases in the middle. The CDR3 DNA reads as TGTGCCAGTCGACAGCTTGAAGCTTTCTTT. As protein: CASRQLEAFF.

V and J are TRBV5-1 and TRBJ2-3; 10 bases map to TRBD2. V lost 0 bases and J lost 0; bases outside the gene matches: 4. The length of the CDR3 is 17 residues. The germline CDR1 and CDR2 sequences are SGHRS and YFSETQ. CDR3 sequence reads: CASSLGTSGDSTDTQYF. The CDR3 coding sequence is TGCGCCAGCAGCTTGGGTACTAGCGGGGACAGCACAGATACGCAGTATTTT.